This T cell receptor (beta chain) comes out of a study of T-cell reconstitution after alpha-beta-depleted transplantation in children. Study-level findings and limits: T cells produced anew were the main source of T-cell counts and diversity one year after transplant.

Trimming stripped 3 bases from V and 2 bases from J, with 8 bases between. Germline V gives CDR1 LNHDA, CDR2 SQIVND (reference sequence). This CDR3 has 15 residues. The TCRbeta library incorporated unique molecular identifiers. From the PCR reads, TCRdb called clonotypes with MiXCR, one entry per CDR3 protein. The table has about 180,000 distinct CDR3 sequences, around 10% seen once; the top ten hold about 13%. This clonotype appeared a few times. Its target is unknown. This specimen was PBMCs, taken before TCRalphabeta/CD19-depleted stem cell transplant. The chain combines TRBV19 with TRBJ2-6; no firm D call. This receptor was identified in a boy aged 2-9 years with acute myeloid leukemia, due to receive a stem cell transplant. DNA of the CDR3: TGTGCCAGTAGTATTTCAGGCACTGGGGCCAACGTCCTGACTTTC. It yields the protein CASSISGTGANVLTF.